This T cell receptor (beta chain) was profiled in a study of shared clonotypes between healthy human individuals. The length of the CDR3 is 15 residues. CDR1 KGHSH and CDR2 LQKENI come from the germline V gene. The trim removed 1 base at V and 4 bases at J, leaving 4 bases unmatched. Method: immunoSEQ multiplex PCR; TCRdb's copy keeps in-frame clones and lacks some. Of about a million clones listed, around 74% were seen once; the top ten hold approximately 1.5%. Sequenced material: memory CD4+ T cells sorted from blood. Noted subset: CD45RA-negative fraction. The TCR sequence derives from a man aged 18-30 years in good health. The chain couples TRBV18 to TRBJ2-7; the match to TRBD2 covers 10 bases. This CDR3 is CASSPQAGGLYEQYF. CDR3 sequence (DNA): TGTGCCAGCTCACCACAAGCGGGGGGGTTGTACGAGCAGTACTTC.